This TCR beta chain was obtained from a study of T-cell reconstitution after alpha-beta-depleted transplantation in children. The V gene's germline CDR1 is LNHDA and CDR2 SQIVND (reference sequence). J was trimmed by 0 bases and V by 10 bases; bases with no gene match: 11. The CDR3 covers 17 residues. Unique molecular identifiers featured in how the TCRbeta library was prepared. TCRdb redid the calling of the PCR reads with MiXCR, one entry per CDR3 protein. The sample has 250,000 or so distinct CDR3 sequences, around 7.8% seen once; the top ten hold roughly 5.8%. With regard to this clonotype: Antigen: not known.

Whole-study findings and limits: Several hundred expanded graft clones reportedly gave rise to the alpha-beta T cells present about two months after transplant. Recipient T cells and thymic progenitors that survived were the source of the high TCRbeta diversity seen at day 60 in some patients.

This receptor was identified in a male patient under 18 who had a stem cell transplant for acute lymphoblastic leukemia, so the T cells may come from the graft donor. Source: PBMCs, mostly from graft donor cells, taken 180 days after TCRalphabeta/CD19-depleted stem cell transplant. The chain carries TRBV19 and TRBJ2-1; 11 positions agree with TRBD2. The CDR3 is CATQGTSGPSSYNEQFF. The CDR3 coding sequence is TGTGCCACCCAGGGGACTAGCGGCCCCAGCTCCTACAATGAGCAGTTCTTC. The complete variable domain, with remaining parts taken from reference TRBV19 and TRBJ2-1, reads DGGITQSPKYLFRKEGQNVTLSCEQNLNHDAMYWYRQDPGQGLRLIYYSQIVNDFQKGDIAEGYSVSREKKESFPLTVTSAQKNPTAFYLCATQGTSGPSSYNEQFFGPGTRLTVL.